This TCR beta chain comes out of a study of immune characterization of retroperitoneal liposarcoma. By proportion, this clonotype is medium-sized. TCRdb fed the PCR reads into MiXCR, producing one record per CDR3 protein. Of approximately 10,000 distinct CDR3 sequences in the sample, approximately 35% are singletons; the top ten hold around 10%. The CDR3 totals 16 residues. Per the germline V gene, CDR1 is MNHEY and CDR2 is SMNVEV (reference sequence). Trimming left V 3 bases short and J 4 bases short, with 15 bases between. This clonotype was sampled from a female donor with retroperitoneal liposarcoma. Sequences were obtained from tumor tissue. The V gene is TRBV27, the J gene TRBJ2-2; D gene ambiguous. The CDR3 loop is CASSLLFGSGTGELFF. DNA of the CDR3: TGTGCCAGCAGTTTGCTATTCGGATCGGGCACCGGGGAGCTGTTTTTT.